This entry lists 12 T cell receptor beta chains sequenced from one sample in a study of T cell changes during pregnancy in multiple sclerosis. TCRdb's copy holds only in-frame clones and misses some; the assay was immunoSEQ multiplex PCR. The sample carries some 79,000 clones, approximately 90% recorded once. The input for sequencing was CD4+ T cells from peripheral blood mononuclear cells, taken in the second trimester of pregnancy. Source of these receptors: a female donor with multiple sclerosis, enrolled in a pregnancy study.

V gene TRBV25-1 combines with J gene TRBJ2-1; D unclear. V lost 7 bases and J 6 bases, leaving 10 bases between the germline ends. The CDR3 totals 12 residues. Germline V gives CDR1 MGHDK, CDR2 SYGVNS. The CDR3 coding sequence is TGTGCCAGCACTGGGCACCTCAATGAGCAGTTCTTC. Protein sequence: CASTGHLNEQFF.

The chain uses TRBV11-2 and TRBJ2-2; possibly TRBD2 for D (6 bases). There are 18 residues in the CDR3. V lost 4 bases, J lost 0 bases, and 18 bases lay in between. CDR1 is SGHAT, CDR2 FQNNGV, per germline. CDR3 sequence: CASSSYGAGFANTGELFF. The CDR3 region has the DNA TGTGCCAGCAGCTCCTATGGGGCGGGGTTCGCGAACACCGGGGAGCTGTTTTTT. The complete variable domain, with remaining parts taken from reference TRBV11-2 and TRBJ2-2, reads EAGVAQSPRYKIIEKRQSVAFWCNPISGHATLYWYQQILGQGPKLLIQFQNNGVVDDSQLPKDRFSAERLKGVDSTLKIQPAKLEDSAVYLCASSSYGAGFANTGELFFGEGSRLTVL.

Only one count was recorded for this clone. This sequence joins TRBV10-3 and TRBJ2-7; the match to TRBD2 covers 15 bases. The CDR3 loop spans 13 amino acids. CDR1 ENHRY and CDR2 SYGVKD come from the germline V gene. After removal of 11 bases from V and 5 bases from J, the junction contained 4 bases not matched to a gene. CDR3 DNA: TGTGCCTCGGGACTAGCGGGAGGCAACGAGCAGTACTTC. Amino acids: CASGLAGGNEQYF.

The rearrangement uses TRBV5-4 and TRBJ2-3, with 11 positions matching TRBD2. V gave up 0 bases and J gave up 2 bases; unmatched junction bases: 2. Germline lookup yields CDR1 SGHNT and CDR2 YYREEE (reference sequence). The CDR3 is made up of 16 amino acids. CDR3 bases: TGTGCCAGCAGCTTGGGACTAGCGGGATCCACAGATACGCAGTATTTT. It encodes CASSLGLAGSTDTQYF.

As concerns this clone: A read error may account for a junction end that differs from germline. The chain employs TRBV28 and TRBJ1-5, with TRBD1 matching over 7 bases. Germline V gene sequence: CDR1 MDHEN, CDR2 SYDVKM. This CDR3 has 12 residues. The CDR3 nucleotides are TGTGCCAGCAGCGACCCTGGACAGGTTCATTCATTT. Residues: CASSDPGQVHSF.

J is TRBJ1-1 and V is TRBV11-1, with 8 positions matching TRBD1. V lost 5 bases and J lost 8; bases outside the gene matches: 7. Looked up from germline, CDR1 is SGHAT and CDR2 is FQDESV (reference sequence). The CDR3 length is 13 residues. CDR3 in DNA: TGTGCCAGCAGCCGCGGACAGGGTGGGGAAGCTTTCTTT. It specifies CASSRGQGGEAFF.

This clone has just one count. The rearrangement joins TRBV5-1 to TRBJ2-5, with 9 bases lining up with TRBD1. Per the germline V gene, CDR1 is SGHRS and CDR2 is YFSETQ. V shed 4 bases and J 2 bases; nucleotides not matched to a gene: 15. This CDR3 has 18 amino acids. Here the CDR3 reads CASSPAGTGPYGQETQYF. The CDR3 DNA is TGCGCCAGCAGCCCCGCCGGGACAGGGCCCTATGGGCAAGAGACCCAGTACTTC.

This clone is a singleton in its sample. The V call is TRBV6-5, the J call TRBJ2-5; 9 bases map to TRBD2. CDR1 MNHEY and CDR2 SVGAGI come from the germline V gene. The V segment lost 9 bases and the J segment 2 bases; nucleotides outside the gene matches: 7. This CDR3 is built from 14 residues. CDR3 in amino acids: CASPLAGWQETQYF. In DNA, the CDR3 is TGTGCCAGTCCCCTAGCGGGATGGCAAGAGACCCAGTACTTC.

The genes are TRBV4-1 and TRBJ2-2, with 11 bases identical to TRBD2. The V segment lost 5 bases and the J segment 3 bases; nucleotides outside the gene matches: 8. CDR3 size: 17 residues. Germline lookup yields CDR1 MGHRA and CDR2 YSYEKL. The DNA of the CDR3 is TGCGCCAGCAGCAAACCGGGACTAGCGGAGTACACCGGGGAGCTGTTTTTT. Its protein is CASSKPGLAEYTGELFF.

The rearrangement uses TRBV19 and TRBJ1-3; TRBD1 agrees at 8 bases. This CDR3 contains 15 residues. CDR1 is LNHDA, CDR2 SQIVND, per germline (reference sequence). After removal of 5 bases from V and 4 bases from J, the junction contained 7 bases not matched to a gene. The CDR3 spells CASSSRGLRGNTIYF. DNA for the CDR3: TGTGCCAGTAGTTCCAGGGGGCTAAGGGGAAACACCATATATTTT.

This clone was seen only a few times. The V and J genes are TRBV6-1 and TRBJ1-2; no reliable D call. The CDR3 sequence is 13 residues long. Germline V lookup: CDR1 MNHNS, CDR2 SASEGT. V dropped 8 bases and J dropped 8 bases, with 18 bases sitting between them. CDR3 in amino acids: CASRATGYEGYTF. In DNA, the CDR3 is TGTGCCAGCCGGGCCACGGGATATGAAGGCTACACCTTC.

The CDR3 loop is CASSSIPRGQGSYNEQFF. DNA for the CDR3: TGTGCCAGCAGCTCCATCCCAAGAGGGCAGGGGTCCTACAATGAGCAGTTCTTC. The chain couples TRBV7-9 to TRBJ2-1, with D maybe TRBD1 (6 bases). Trimming cost V 4 bases and J 1 base, with 20 bases left between them. The V gene's germline CDR1 is SEHNR and CDR2 FQNEAQ (reference sequence). The length of the CDR3 is 18 residues.